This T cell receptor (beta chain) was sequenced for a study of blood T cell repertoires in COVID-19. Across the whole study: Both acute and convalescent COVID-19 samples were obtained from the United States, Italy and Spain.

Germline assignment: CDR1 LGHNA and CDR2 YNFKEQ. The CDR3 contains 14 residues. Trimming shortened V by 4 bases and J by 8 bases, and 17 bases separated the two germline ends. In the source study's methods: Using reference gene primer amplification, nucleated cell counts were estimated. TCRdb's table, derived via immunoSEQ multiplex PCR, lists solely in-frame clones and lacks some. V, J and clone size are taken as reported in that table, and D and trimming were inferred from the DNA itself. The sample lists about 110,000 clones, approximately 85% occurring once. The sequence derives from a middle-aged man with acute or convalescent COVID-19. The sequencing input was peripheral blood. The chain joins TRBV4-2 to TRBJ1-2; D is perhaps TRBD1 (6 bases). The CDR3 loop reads CASSRPPGGLGYTF. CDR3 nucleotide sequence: TGTGCCAGCAGCCGCCCCCCCGGGGGGCTAGGCTACACCTTC.